One sample yielded the 13 T cell receptor beta chains listed below, sequenced in a study of lymphopenia after photon versus proton radiotherapy. The data were produced by immunoSEQ multiplex PCR, yet TCRdb's version contains in-frame clones alone and is incomplete. The sample holds tens of thousands of clones, about nine tenths seen once. Specimen: peripheral blood, collected from a patient treated with proton-based radiotherapy. All receptors derive from an older man with esophageal cancer.

This clone was observed a single time. The chain combines TRBV6-6 with TRBJ2-7, with D perhaps TRBD2 (6 bases). This CDR3 spans 15 amino acids. Germline loops: CDR1 MNHNY, CDR2 SVGAGI (reference sequence). Trimming shortened V by 5 bases and J by 3 bases, and 17 bases separated the two germline ends. The CDR3 DNA sequence: TGTGCCAGCAGTACATTCCGGGACTCACTCTACGAGCAGTACTTC. It is translated as CASSTFRDSLYEQYF.

V gene TRBV5-1 combines with J gene TRBJ1-3; no clear D. The CDR3 has 15 residues. V shed 0 bases and J shed 7 bases, with 14 bases lying between them. CDR1 is SGHRS and CDR2 is YFSETQ in the germline V gene. CDR3 in DNA: TGCGCCAGCAGCTTGGCTGGGTTTCATTCTAACACCATATATTTT. This sequence encodes CASSLAGFHSNTIYF. The whole variable domain, filled in from reference TRBV5-1 and TRBJ1-3, reads KAGVTQTPRYLIKTRGQQVTLSCSPISGHRSVSWYQQTPGQGLQFLFEYFSETQRNKGNFPGRFSGRQFSNSRSEMNVSTLELGDSALYLCASSLAGFHSNTIYFGEGSWLTVV.

This clone has a handful of counts. The chain joins TRBV6-5 to TRBJ1-1, with D possibly matching TRBD1 (5 bases). V lost 2 bases, J lost 8 bases, and 12 bases lay in between. The CDR3 has 13 amino acids. Germline V CDR1 and CDR2: MNHEY, SVGAGI. CDR3 region: CASSYTPHREAFF. As DNA, the CDR3 is TGTGCCAGCAGTTACACGCCTCACAGGGAAGCTTTCTTT.

The V call is TRBV6-6, the J call TRBJ2-7, with D possibly TRBD1 on 5 matching bases. The V gene lost 2 bases and the J gene lost 2 bases, with 13 bases spanning the gap. Germline CDR1 and CDR2: MNHNY and SVGAGI (reference sequence). CDR3 length: 15 amino acids. This CDR3 is CASSYGATETYEQYF. CDR3 nucleotide sequence: TGTGCCAGCAGTTACGGGGCGACAGAAACCTACGAGCAGTACTTC.

This clone was detected once. The chain carries TRBV5-4 and TRBJ2-7; 10 nucleotides line up with TRBD2. This CDR3 has 14 amino acids. Germline trimming cut 1 base from V and 2 bases from J; bases unmatched to any gene: 0. The germline gives CDR1 SGHNT, CDR2 YYREEE (reference sequence). The CDR3: CASSLTSGAYEQYF. The CDR3 DNA reads as TGTGCCAGCAGCTTGACTAGCGGGGCCTACGAGCAGTACTTC. Looking up the rest from reference TRBV5-4 and TRBJ2-7 gives the full variable domain: ETGVTQSPTHLIKTRGQQVTLRCSSQSGHNTVSWYQQALGQGPQFIFQYYREEENGRGNFPPRFSGLQFPNYSSELNVNALELDDSALYLCASSLTSGAYEQYFGPGTRLTVT.

V is TRBV7-9 and J is TRBJ1-6, with TRBD1 matching 9 bases. Per the germline V gene, CDR1 is SEHNR and CDR2 is FQNEAQ (reference sequence). The length of the CDR3 is 16 residues. Trimming at V came to 2 bases and at J to 7 bases, leaving 6 bases not matched to a gene. The CDR3 sequence is CASSLIPGQGNSPLHF. DNA of the CDR3: TGTGCCAGCAGCTTAATTCCAGGACAGGGGAATTCACCCCTCCACTTT.

The rearrangement joins TRBV7-2 to TRBJ1-5, with TRBD1 as a possible D gene (6 bases). CDR1 and CDR2 (germline): SGHTA, FQGNSA. The CDR3 contains 15 residues. Trimming pared 0 bases from V and 7 bases from J, leaving 13 bases between. The CDR3 sequence is CASSLASGGGQPQHF. CDR3 DNA: TGTGCCAGCAGCTTAGCCTCCGGGGGCGGCCAGCCCCAGCATTTT.

This clone was seen just once. The gene calls are TRBV2 and TRBJ2-4; 9 bases agree with TRBD1. There are 19 residues in the CDR3. Germline values: CDR1 SNHLY, CDR2 FYNNEI. V shed 8 bases, J shed 0 bases, and the junction held 17 bases outside the gene matches. In DNA, the CDR3 is TGTGCCAGCCTCCCGGGACAGGGAGCAGTCCTTCGAGCCAAAAACATTCAGTACTTC. The encoded protein is CASLPGQGAVLRAKNIQYF.

This sequence joins TRBV6-1 and TRBJ1-5; D not certain. Per germline, CDR1 MNHNS and CDR2 SASEGT. This CDR3 has 13 amino acids. Trimming pared 5 bases from V and 7 bases from J, leaving 12 bases between. CDR3 bases: TGTGCCAGCAGTCCACTAAGGGCCCAGCCCCAGCATTTT. Translation gives CASSPLRAQPQHF.

J is TRBJ1-2 and V is TRBV5-1; weak D call: TRBD1 (5 bases). The germline V gene has CDR1 SGHRS and CDR2 YFSETQ. V dropped 0 bases and J dropped 7 bases, with 16 bases sitting between them. The CDR3 totals 15 residues. This chain's CDR3 is CASSLAGGLFSGYTF. In DNA form, the CDR3 reads TGCGCCAGCAGCTTGGCTGGGGGTTTGTTTAGTGGCTACACCTTC.

This chain uses TRBV5-6 with TRBJ2-7; 11 nucleotides agree with TRBD2. V trimming: 1 base; J trimming: 4 bases; junction bases outside the gene matches: 4. This CDR3 contains 15 residues. Germline CDR1 SGHDT, CDR2 YYEEEE. DNA of the CDR3: TGTGCCAGCAGCTTGCAAACTAGCGGGAGTTACGAGCAGTACTTC. Its protein is CASSLQTSGSYEQYF.

In DNA form, the CDR3 reads TGTGCCACCAGCAGAGACCGGGCAGCTAATGAAAAACTGTTTTTT. It codes for CATSRDRAANEKLFF. The chain has TRBV15 and TRBJ1-4, with unresolved D. V dropped 0 bases and J dropped 3 bases, with 8 bases sitting between them. Germline CDR1 reads LNHNV; CDR2 reads YYDKDF (reference sequence). The CDR3 consists of 15 residues.

The chain couples TRBV7-2 to TRBJ1-6, with 9 bases identical to TRBD1. There are 16 residues in the CDR3. Germline assignment: CDR1 SGHTA and CDR2 FQGNSA. The V segment lost 1 base and the J segment 11 bases; nucleotides outside the gene matches: 9. CDR3 coding DNA: TGTGCCAGCAGCTTAGGAGGGGTGGGACAGGGAACACCCCTCCACTTT. It translates to CASSLGGVGQGTPLHF.